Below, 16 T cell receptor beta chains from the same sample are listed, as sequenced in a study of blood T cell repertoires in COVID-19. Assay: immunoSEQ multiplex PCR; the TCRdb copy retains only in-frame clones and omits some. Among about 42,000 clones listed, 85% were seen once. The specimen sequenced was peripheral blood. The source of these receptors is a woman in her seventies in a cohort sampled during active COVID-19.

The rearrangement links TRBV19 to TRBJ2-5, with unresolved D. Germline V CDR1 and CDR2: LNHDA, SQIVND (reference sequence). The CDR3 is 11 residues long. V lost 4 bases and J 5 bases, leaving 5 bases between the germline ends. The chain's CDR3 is CASSTRETQYF. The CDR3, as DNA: TGTGCCAGTAGTACGCGGGAGACCCAGTACTTC.

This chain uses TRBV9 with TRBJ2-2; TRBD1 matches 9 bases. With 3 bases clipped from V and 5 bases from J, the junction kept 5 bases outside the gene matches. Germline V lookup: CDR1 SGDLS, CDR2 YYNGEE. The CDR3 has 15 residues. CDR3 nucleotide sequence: TGTGCCAGCAGCGCTAGGACAGGGGCGACCGGGGAGCTGTTTTTT. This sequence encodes CASSARTGATGELFF.

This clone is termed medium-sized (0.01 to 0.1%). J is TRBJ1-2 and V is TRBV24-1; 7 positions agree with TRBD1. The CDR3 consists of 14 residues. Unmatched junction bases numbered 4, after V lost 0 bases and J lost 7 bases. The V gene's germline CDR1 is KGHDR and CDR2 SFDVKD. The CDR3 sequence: CATSDLTGDGGYTF. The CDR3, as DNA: TGTGCCACCAGTGATTTGACAGGGGACGGTGGCTACACCTTC.

CDR3 coding DNA: TGTGCCAGCAGTTTCGCTCAGGGCCAAGAGACCCAGTACTTC. This codes for CASSFAQGQETQYF. The chain employs TRBV27 and TRBJ2-5; maybe TRBD1 (5 bases). The CDR3 spans 14 residues. The V gene lost 3 bases and the J gene lost 1 base, with 9 bases spanning the gap. Germline V gives CDR1 MNHEY, CDR2 SMNVEV (reference sequence).

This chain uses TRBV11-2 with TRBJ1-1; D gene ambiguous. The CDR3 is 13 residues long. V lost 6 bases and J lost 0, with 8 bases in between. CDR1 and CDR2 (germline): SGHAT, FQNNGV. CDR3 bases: TGTGCCAGCAGGGAGAAAATGAACACTGAAGCTTTCTTT. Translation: CASREKMNTEAFF.

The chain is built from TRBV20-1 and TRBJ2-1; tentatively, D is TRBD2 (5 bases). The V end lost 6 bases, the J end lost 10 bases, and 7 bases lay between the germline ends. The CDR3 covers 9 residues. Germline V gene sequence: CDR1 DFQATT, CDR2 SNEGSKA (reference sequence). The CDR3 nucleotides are TGCAGTGCCGGGGTCGAGCAGTTCTTC. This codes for CSAGVEQFF.

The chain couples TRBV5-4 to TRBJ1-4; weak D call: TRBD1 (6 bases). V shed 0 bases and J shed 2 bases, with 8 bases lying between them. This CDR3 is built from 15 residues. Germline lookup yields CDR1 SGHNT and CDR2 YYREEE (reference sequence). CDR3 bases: TGTGCCAGCAGCTTGGAGCAGGGGACTAATGAAAAACTGTTTTTT. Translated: CASSLEQGTNEKLFF.

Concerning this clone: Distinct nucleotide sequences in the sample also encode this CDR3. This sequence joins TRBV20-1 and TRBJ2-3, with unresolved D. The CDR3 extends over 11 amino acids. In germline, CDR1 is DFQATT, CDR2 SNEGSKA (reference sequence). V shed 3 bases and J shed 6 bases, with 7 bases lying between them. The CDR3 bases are TGCAGTGCTAGTCGAGGCGATACGCAGTATTTT. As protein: CSASRGDTQYF.

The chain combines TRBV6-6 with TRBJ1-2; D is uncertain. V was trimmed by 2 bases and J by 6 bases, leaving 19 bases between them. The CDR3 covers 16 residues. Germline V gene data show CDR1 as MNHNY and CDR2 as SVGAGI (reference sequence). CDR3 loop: CASSYVTNPPIHGYTF. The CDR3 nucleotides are TGTGCCAGCAGTTACGTCACAAACCCTCCCATTCATGGCTACACCTTC.

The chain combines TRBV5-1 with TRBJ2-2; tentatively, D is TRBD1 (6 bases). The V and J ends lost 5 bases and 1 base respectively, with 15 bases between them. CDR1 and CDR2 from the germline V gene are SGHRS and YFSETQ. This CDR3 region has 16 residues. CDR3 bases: TGCGCCAGCAGTTCCACCTCACAGGGGAACACCGGGGAGCTGTTTTTT. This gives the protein CASSSTSQGNTGELFF.

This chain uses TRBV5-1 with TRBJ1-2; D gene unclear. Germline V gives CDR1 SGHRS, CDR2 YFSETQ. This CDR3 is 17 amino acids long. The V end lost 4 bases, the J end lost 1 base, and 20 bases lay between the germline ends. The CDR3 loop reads CASSLTRIGEFNYGYTF. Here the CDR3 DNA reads TGCGCCAGCAGCCTGACTAGAATCGGGGAGTTTAACTATGGCTACACCTTC.

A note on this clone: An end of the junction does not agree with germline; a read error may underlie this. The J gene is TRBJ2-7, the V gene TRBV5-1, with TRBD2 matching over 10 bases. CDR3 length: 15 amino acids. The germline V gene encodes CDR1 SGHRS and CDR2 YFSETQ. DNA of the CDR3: TGCGCCAGCAGCTTGGTAGCGGGAGGCTCCGACGAGCAGTACTTC. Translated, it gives CASSLVAGGSDEQYF.

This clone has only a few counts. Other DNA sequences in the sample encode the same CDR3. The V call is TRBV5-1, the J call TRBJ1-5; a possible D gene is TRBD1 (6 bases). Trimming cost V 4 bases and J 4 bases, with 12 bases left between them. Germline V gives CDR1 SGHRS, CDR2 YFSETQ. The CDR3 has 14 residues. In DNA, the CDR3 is TGCGCCAGCAGCCCGGGACAAGGGAATCAGCCCCAGCATTTT. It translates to CASSPGQGNQPQHF.

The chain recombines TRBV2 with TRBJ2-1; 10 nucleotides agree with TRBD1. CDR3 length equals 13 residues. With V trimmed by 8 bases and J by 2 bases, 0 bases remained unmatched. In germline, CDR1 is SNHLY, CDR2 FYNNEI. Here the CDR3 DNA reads TGTGCCAGCGGGACAGGGGCCTACAATGAGCAGTTCTTC. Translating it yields CASGTGAYNEQFF.

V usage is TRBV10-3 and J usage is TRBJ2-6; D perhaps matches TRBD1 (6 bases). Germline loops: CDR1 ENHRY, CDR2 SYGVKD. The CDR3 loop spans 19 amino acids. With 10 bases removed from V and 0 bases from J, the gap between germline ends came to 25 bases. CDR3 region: CATGHPGQVPISGANVLTF. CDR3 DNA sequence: TGTGCCACCGGACACCCGGGACAAGTTCCCATCTCTGGGGCCAACGTCCTGACTTTC.

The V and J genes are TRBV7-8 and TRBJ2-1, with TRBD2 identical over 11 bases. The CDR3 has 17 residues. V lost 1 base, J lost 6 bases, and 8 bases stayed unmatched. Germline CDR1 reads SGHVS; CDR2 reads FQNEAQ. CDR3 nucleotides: TGTGCCAGCAGCTTAGGGGGTACTAGCGGGAGACCCAATGAGCAGTTCTTC. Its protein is CASSLGGTSGRPNEQFF.